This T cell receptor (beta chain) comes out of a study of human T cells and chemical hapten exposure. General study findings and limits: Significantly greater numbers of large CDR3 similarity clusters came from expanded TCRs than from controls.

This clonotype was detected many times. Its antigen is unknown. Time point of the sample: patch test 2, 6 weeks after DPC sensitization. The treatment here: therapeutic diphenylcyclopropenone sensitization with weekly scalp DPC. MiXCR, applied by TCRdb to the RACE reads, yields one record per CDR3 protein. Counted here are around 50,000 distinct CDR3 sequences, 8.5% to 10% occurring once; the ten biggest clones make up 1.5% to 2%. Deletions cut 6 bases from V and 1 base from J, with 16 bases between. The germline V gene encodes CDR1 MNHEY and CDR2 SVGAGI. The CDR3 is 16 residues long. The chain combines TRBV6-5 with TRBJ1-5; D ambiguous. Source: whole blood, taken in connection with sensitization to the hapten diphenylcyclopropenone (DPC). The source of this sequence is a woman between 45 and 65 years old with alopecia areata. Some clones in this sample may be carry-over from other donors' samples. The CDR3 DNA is TGTGCCAGCAGGCGACGACCGGACGGAAGCAATCAGCCCCAGCATTTT. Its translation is CASRRRPDGSNQPQHF.